The subject of this entry is one TCR beta chain. The record originates from a study of regulatory T cells in long-lasting Graves disease. Time point given: newly diagnosed GD, antithyroid drugs for less than 3 months. The TCR library used RNA extracted from PBMCs. Germline V gene sequence: CDR1 LGHDT, CDR2 YNNKEL (reference sequence). Trimming stripped 5 bases from V and 4 bases from J, with 12 bases between. The CDR3 consists of 13 residues. Both iRepertoire HTBI primers and Arm-PCR of CDR3 regions were used to build the TCR beta libraries. In TCRdb, the multiplex PCR reads were re-called with MiXCR into one record per CDR3 protein. This sample carries roughly 410,000 distinct CDR3 sequences, over 14% of them seen once, and the ten largest clones take about 8.2%. These data also featured in a second study, about T cells in Graves' hyperthyroidism and ophthalmopathy.

The clonotype originates from a woman between 40 and 55 years old with Graves disease. The material sequenced was peripheral blood mononuclear cells (PBMCs), taken at new diagnosis, from a patient treated with antithyroid drugs. The gene calls are TRBV3-1 and TRBJ2-7; maybe TRBD1 (6 bases). CDR3 bases: TGTGCCAGCAGCATACAGGGATCTTACGAGCAGTACTTC. This translates into CASSIQGSYEQYF.